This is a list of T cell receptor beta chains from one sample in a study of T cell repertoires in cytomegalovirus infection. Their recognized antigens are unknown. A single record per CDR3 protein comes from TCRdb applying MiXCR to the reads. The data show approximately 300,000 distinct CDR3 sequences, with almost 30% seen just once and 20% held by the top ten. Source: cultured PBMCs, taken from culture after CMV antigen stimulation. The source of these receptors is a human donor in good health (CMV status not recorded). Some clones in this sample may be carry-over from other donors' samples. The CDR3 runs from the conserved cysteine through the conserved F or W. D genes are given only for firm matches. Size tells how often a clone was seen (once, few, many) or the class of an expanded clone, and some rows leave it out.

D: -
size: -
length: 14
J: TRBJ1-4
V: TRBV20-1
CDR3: CSARDTRDGEKLFF
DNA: TGCAGTGCTAGAGATACCAGGGACGGTGAAAAACTGTTTTTT

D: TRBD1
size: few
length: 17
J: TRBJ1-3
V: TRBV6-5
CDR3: CASRYSKGANSGNTIYF
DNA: TGTGCCAGCCGTTACTCGAAGGGGGCCAACTCTGGAAACACCATATATTTT

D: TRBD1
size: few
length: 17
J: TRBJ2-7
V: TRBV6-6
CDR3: CASLGQGPPSANYEQYF
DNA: TGTGCCAGCTTAGGACAGGGACCGCCTAGCGCTAACTACGAGCAGTACTTC

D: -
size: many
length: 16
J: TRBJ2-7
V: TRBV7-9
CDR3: CASSFPRAHGWYEQYF
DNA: TGTGCCAGCAGCTTTCCGCGGGCCCATGGGTGGTACGAGCAGTACTTC

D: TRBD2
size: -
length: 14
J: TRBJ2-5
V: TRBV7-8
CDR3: CASSLVDGGETQYF
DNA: TGTGCCAGCAGCTTAGTCGACGGGGGGGAGACCCAGTACTTC

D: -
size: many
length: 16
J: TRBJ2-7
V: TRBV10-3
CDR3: CAISQYDRTSSYEQYF
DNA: TGTGCCATCAGTCAATACGACAGGACGAGCTCCTACGAGCAGTACTTC

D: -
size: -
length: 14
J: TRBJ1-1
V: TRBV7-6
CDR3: CASSLAHKNTEAFF
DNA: TGTGCCAGCAGCTTAGCCCACAAGAACACTGAAGCTTTCTTT

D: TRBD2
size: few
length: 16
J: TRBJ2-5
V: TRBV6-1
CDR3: CASREGTSGFQETQYF
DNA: TGTGCCAGCAGGGAGGGGACTAGCGGGTTCCAAGAGACCCAGTACTTC

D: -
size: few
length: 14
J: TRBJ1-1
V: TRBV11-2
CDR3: CASSSSTGFTEAFF
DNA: TGTGCCAGCAGCTCCTCGACAGGCTTCACTGAAGCTTTCTTT

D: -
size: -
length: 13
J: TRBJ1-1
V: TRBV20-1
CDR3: CSASRGLGTEAFF
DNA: TGCAGTGCTTCCAGGGGCTTGGGGACTGAAGCTTTCTTT

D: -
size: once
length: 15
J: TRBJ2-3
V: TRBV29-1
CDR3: CSVVGVAPSTDTQYF
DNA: TGCAGCGTTGTGGGGGTCGCTCCTAGCACAGATACGCAGTATTTT

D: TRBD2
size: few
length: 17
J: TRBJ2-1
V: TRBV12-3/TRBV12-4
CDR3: CASSSWGDSGSYNEQFF
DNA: TGTGCCAGCAGTTCCTGGGGGGATAGCGGGAGTTACAATGAGCAGTTCTTC

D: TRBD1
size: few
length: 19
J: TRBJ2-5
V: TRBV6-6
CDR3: CASSRSPLGTGGSGETQYF
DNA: TGTGCCAGCAGCCGCTCCCCACTCGGGACAGGGGGTTCGGGAGAGACCCAGTACTTC

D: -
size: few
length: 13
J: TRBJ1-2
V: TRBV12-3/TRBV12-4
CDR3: CASTGVYEMGYTF
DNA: TGTGCCAGCACCGGCGTATATGAGATGGGCTACACCTTC

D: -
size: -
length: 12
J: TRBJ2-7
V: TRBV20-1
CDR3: CSVPTSDSEQYF
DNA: TGCAGTGTTCCGACTAGTGACTCCGAGCAGTACTTC

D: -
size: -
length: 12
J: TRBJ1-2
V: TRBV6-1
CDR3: CASTGSLYGYTF
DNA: TGTGCCAGCACAGGCAGCCTATATGGCTACACCTTC

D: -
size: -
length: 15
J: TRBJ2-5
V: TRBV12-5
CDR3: CASGSPGGRKETQYF
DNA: TGTGCTAGTGGTTCTCCCGGGGGGCGGAAAGAGACCCAGTACTTC

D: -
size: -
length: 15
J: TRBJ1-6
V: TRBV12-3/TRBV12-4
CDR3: CASSLVAPAGSPLHF
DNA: TGTGCCAGCAGTTTAGTCGCCCCGGCGGGCTCACCCCTCCACTTT

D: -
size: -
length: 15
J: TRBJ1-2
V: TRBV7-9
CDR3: CASSYGTVGLYGYPF
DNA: TGTGCCAGCAGCTATGGGACGGTTGGCCTCTATGGCTACCCCTTC

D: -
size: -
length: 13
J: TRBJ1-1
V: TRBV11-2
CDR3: CASSIQGNTEAFF
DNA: TGTGCCAGCAGCATTCAGGGGAACACTGAAGCTTTCTTT

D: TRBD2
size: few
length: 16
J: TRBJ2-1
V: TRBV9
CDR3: CASSVGGSGGANEQFF
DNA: TGTGCCAGCAGCGTAGGGGGTAGCGGGGGGGCAAATGAGCAGTTCTTC

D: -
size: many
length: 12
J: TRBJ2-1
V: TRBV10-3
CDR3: CAISEGNNEQFF
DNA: TGTGCCATCAGTGAGGGGAACAATGAGCAGTTCTTC